The 7 T cell receptor beta chains reported below all come from one sample, sequenced in a study of regulatory T cells in long-lasting Graves disease. The time point here: persistent/refractory GD, antithyroid drugs over 5 years with positive TRAb. RNA from PBMCs was the source of the TCR library. Investigators prepared the TCR beta libraries by applying iRepertoire HTBI primers and Arm-PCR of CDR3 regions. TCRdb re-derived calls from the multiplex PCR reads in MiXCR, one entry per CDR3 protein. The sample carries nearly 350,000 distinct CDR3 sequences, about 19% recorded once. The input for sequencing was peripheral blood mononuclear cells (PBMCs), taken when the disease was refractory, from a patient treated with antithyroid drugs. These receptors were taken from a female donor with Graves disease.

This clonotype was observed a few times. The V and J genes are TRBV14 and TRBJ2-7; 7 bases agree with TRBD1. The V segment lost 8 bases and the J segment 0 bases; nucleotides outside the gene matches: 10. From germline, CDR1 is SGHDN and CDR2 FVKESK. This CDR3 spans 15 amino acids. The CDR3 reads CASSRDSFFSYEQYF. CDR3 coding DNA: TGTGCCAGCTCAAGGGACAGTTTCTTCTCCTACGAGCAGTACTTC. The variable domain in full, completed from reference TRBV14 and TRBJ2-7, reads EAGVTQFPSHSVIEKGQTVTLRCDPISGHDNLYWYRRVMGKEIKFLLHFVKESKQDESGMPNNRFLAERTGGTYSTLKVQPAELEDSGVYFCASSRDSFFSYEQYFGPGTRLTVT.

The V and J genes are TRBV27 and TRBJ1-1; 9 positions agree with TRBD1. This CDR3 is built from 14 residues. Germline V lookup: CDR1 MNHEY, CDR2 SMNVEV (reference sequence). V was pared by 5 bases and J by 6 bases, with 7 bases of the junction left unmatched. The CDR3 is CASSPTGGLAEAFF. The CDR3 DNA sequence: TGTGCCAGCAGTCCTACAGGGGGCTTGGCTGAAGCTTTCTTT.

This clonotype appeared a few times. This rearrangement joins TRBV11-3 to TRBJ1-3; D is ambiguous. From germline, CDR1 is SGHNT and CDR2 YENEEA. CDR3 length: 14 residues. Trimming removed 3 bases from V and 3 bases from J, with 9 bases in between. As DNA, the CDR3 is TGTGCCAGCAGCTTTGAGGGAGGTGGAAACACCATATATTTT. Protein: CASSFEGGGNTIYF.

The J gene is TRBJ2-7, the V gene TRBV15; TRBD1 matches at 7 bases. Germline trimming cut 3 bases from V and 2 bases from J; bases unmatched to any gene: 7. This CDR3 contains 15 residues. CDR1 is LNHNV, CDR2 YYDKDF, per germline (reference sequence). The DNA of the CDR3 is TGTGCCACCAGCAGGAGAGACAGGGCCCCCTACGAGCAGTACTTC. Amino acid sequence: CATSRRDRAPYEQYF.

The rearrangement uses TRBV30 and TRBJ2-7; 7 bases are a match to TRBD2. The V gene's germline CDR1 is GTSNPN and CDR2 SVGIG (reference sequence). V was clipped by 4 bases and J by 3 bases; unmatched bases: 9. CDR3 length: 14 amino acids. DNA of the CDR3: TGTGCCTGGACGCCCAGCGGGAAGAGCTACGAGCAGTACTTC. It codes for CAWTPSGKSYEQYF. Full variable domain (remainder filled in from reference TRBV30 and TRBJ2-7): SQTIHQWPATLVQPVGSPLSLECTVEGTSNPNLYWYRQAAGRGLQLLFYSVGIGQISSEVPQNLSASRPQDRQFILSSKKLLLSDSGFYLCAWTPSGKSYEQYFGPGTRLTVT.

This clonotype was counted at least ten times. The V and J genes are TRBV30 and TRBJ1-2, with D tentatively TRBD1 (5 bases). The germline V and J ends were trimmed by 0 bases and 8 bases, with 10 bases remaining between them. CDR1 and CDR2 from the germline V gene are GTSNPN and SVGIG (reference sequence). The CDR3 sequence is 12 residues long. For the CDR3, the DNA is TGTGCCTGGAGTGTACGAGGGGAAGGCTACACCTTC. Residues: CAWSVRGEGYTF.

This clonotype appeared many times. The J gene is TRBJ2-5, the V gene TRBV3-1; no reliable D call. Trimming took 2 bases from V and 5 from J, leaving 12 bases between them. CDR1 is LGHDT and CDR2 is YNNKEL in the germline V gene (reference sequence). This CDR3 comprises 14 residues. For the CDR3, the DNA is TGTGCCAGCAGCCAATTTGACCTTGGGGAGACCCAGTACTTC. Translated: CASSQFDLGETQYF.